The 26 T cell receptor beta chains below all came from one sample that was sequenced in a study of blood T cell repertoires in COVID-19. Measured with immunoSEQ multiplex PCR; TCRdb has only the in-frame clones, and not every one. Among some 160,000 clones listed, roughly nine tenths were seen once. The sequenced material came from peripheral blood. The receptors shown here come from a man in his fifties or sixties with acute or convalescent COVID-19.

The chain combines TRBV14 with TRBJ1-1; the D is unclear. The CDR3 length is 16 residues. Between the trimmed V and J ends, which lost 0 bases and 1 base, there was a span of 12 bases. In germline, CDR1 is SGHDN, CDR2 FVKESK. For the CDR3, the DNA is TGTGCCAGCAGCCAAGATGCGGCTTTGGGGAACACTGAAGCTTTCTTT. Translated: CASSQDAALGNTEAFF.

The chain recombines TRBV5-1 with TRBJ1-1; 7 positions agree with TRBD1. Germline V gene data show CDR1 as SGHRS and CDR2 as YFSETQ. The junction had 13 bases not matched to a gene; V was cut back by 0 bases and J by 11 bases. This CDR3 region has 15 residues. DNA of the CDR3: TGCGCCAGCAGCTTGGAGGGCAGGGGGACCTCCGGTGCTTTCTTT. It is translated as CASSLEGRGTSGAFF.

CDR3: CASSFQGAATNEKLFF. In DNA form, the CDR3 reads TGTGCCAGCAGCTTTCAGGGGGCAGCAACTAATGAAAAACTGTTTTTT. This rearrangement joins TRBV11-2 to TRBJ1-4; 8 bases map to TRBD1. V lost 3 bases and J lost 0; bases outside the gene matches: 3. Germline V gene data show CDR1 as SGHAT and CDR2 as FQNNGV. The CDR3 is made up of 16 amino acids. The full variable domain, completed using reference TRBV11-2 and TRBJ1-4, is EAGVAQSPRYKIIEKRQSVAFWCNPISGHATLYWYQQILGQGPKLLIQFQNNGVVDDSQLPKDRFSAERLKGVDSTLKIQPAKLEDSAVYLCASSFQGAATNEKLFFGSGTQLSVL.

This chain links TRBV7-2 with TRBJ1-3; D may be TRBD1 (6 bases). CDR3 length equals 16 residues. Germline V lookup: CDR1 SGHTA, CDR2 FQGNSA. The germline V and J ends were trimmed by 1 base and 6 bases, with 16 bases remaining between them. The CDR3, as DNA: TGTGCCAGCAGCTTAGACGGCGCCAGGGGAGCAAACACCATATATTTT. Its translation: CASSLDGARGANTIYF.

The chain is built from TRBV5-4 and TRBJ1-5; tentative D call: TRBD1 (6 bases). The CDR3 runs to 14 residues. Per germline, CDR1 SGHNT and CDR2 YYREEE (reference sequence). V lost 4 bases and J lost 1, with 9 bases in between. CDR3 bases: TGTGCCAGCAGCGTCGACAGGAGCAATCAGCCCCAGCATTTT. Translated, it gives CASSVDRSNQPQHF. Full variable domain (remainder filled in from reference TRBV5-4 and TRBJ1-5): ETGVTQSPTHLIKTRGQQVTLRCSSQSGHNTVSWYQQALGQGPQFIFQYYREEENGRGNFPPRFSGLQFPNYSSELNVNALELDDSALYLCASSVDRSNQPQHFGDGTRLSIL.

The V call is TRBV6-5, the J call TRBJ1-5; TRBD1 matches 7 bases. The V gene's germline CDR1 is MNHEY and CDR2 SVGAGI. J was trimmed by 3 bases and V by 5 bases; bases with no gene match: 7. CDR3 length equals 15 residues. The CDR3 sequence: CASSPMTGLNQPQHF. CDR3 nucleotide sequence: TGTGCCAGCAGTCCCATGACAGGGCTCAATCAGCCCCAGCATTTT.

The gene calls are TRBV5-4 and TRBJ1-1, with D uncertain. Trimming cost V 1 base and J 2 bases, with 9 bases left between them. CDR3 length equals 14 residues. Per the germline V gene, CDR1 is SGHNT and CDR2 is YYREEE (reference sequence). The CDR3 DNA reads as TGTGCCAGCAGCTTGTCGGGGATTAACACTGAAGCTTTCTTT. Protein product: CASSLSGINTEAFF.

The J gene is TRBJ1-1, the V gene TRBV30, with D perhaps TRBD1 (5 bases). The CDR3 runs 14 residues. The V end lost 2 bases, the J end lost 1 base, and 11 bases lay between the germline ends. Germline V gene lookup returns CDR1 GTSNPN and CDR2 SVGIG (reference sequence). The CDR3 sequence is CAWSFETENTEAFF. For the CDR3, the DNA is TGTGCCTGGAGTTTCGAGACAGAGAACACTGAAGCTTTCTTT.

As DNA, the CDR3 is TGTGCCAGCAGCTTGGGGCAGGGGGTGAGGGCAGATACGCAGTATTTT. Residues: CASSLGQGVRADTQYF. This chain links TRBV5-8 with TRBJ2-3; 7 positions match TRBD1. CDR1 and CDR2 (germline): SGHTS, YDEGEE. Germline trimming cut 0 bases from V and 4 bases from J; bases unmatched to any gene: 8. This CDR3 comprises 16 residues.

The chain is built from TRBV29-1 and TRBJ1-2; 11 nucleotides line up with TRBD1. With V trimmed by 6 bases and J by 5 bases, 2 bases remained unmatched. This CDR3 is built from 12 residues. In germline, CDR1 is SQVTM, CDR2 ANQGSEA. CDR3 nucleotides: TGCAGCGTGGGACAGGGGGGTTATGGCTACACCTTC. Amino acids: CSVGQGGYGYTF. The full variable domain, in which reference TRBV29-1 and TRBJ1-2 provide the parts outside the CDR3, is SAVISQKPSRDICQRGTSLTIQCQVDSQVTMMFWYRQQPGQSLTLIATANQGSEATYESGFVIDKFPISRPNLTFSTLTVSNMSPEDSSIYLCSVGQGGYGYTFGSGTRLTVV.

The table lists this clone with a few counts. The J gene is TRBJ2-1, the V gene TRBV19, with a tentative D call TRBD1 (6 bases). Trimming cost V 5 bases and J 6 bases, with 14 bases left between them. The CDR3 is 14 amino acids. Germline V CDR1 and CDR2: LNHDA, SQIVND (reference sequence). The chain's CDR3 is CASSGMTGPNEQFF. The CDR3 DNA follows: TGTGCCAGTAGTGGGATGACAGGCCCCAATGAGCAGTTCTTC.

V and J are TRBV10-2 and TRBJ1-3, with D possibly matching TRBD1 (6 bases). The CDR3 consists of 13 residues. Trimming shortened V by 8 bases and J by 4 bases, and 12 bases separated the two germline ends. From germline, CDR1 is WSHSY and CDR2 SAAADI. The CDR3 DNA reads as TGCGCCAGCGGGGGGGCCGGGGGAAACACCATATATTTT. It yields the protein CASGGAGGNTIYF.

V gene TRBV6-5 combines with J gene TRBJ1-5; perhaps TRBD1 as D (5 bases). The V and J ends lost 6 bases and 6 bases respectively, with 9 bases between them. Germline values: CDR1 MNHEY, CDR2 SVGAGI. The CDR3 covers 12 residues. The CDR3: CASRSGGQPQHF. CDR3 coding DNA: TGTGCCAGCAGGTCGGGGGGTCAGCCCCAGCATTTT.

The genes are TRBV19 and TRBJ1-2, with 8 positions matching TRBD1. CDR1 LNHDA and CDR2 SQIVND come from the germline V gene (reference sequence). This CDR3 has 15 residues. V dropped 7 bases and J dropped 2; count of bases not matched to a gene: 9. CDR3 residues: CASKRDRPGNYGYTF. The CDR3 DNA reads TGTGCCAGTAAAAGGGACAGGCCGGGGAACTATGGCTACACCTTC. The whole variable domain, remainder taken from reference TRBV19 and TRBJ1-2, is DGGITQSPKYLFRKEGQNVTLSCEQNLNHDAMYWYRQDPGQGLRLIYYSQIVNDFQKGDIAEGYSVSREKKESFPLTVTSAQKNPTAFYLCASKRDRPGNYGYTFGSGTRLTVV.

CDR3 sequence (DNA): TGTGCCAGCAGCTGGACAGGTTACAATCAGCCCCAGCATTTT. Protein: CASSWTGYNQPQHF. This sequence joins TRBV6-5 and TRBJ1-5; 7 bases line up with TRBD1. The CDR3 consists of 14 residues. Germline-derived CDR1 and CDR2 are MNHEY and SVGAGI. Trimming at V came to 6 bases and at J to 3 bases, leaving 5 bases not matched to a gene.

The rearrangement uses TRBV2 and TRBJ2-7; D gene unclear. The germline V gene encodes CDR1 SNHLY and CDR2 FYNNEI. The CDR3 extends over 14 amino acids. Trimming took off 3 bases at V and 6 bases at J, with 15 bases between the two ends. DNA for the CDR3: TGTGCCAGCAGTGATGTGGTCAGTACGGGCGAGCAGTACTTC. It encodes CASSDVVSTGEQYF.

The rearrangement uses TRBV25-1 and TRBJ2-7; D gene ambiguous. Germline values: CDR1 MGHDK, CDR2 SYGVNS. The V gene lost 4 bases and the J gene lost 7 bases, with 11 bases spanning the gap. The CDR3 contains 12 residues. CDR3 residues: CASSVTGREQYF. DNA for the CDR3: TGTGCCAGCAGTGTCACCGGTCGGGAGCAGTACTTC.

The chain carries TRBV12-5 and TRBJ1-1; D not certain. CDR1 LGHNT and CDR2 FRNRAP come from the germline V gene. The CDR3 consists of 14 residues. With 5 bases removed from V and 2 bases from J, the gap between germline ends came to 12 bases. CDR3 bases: TGTGCTAGTGGTCTCACACCTAGTAACACTGAAGCTTTCTTT. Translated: CASGLTPSNTEAFF.

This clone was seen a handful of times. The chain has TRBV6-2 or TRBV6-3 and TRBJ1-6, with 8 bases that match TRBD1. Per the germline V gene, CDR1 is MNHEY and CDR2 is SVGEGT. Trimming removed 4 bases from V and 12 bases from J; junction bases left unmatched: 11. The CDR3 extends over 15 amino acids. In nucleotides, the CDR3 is TGTGCCAGCAGTTCCGGGACAGGCCATTCGAGACCCCTCCACTTT. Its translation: CASSSGTGHSRPLHF.

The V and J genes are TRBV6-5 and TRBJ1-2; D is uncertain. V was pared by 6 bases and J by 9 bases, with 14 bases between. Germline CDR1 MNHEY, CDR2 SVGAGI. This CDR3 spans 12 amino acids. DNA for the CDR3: TGTGCCAGCAGGGTACGGGGTATGAGCTACACCTTC. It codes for CASRVRGMSYTF.

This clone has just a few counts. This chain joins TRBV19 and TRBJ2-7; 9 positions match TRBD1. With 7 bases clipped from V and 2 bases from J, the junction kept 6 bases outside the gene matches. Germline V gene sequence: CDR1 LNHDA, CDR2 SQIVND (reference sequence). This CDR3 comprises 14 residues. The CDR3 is CASTSTGGTYEQYF. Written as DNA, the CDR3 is TGTGCCAGTACCTCGACAGGGGGTACCTACGAGCAGTACTTC.

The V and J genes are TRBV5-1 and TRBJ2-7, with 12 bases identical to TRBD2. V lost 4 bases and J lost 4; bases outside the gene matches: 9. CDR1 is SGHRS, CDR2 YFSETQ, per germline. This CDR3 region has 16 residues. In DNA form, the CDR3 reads TGCGCCAGCAGCGAATCATCTAGCGGGGGGGTGTACGAGCAGTACTTC. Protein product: CASSESSSGGVYEQYF.

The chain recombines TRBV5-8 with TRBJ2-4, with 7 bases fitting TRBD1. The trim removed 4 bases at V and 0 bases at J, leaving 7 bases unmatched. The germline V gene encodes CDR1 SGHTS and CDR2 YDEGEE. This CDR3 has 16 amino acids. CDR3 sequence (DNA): TGTGCCAGCAGCCCTCGGCAGGGGGTAGCCAAAAACATTCAGTACTTC. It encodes CASSPRQGVAKNIQYF.

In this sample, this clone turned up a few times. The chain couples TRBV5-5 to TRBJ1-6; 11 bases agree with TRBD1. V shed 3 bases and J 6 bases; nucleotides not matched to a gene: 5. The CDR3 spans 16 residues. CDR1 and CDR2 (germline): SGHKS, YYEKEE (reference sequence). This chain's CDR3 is CASSSPGQGVNSPLHF. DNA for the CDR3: TGTGCCAGCAGCTCCCCGGGACAGGGGGTTAATTCACCCCTCCACTTT.

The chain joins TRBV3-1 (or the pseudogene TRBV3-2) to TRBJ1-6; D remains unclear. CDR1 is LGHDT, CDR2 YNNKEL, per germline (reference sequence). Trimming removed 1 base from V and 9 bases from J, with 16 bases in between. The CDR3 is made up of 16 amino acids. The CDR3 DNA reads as TGTGCCAGCAGCCAAGGGTCGAGCGGTTGGAGTTCACCCCTCCACTTT. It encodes CASSQGSSGWSSPLHF.

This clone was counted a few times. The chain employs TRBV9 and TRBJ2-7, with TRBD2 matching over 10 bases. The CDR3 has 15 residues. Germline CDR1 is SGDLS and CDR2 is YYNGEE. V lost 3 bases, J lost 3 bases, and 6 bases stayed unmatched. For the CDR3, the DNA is TGTGCCAGCAGCGCTCCGCCTAGCGGGGGCTACGAGCAGTACTTC. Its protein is CASSAPPSGGYEQYF.